The clone carrying this T cell receptor (beta chain) turned up a few times. What it binds is not known. The data were obtained in a study of cytomegalovirus exposure and HLA in healthy donors. Study conclusions and caveats: A later analysis, which compared TCR beta chains of equal frequency, found the HLA-associated ones more clonally expanded.

V lost 6 bases and J lost 6, with 15 bases in between. Looked up from germline, CDR1 is SGHVS and CDR2 is FQNEAQ. The CDR3 loop spans 14 amino acids. The PCR was carried out with 60 Vbeta primers and 13 Jbeta primers. Only in-frame clones appear in the TCRdb table, and some are missing; sequencing was by immunoSEQ multiplex PCR. The sample contains about 200,000 clones, more than 75% of which appear only once. The clonotype comes from a male donor in good health and CMV-seropositive. This chain uses TRBV7-8 with TRBJ2-4, with D possibly TRBD2 on 6 matching bases. The material sequenced was PBMCs. The DNA for the CDR3 is TGTGCCAGCAGTTATAGCGGATATACAAACATTCAGTACTTC. Amino acid sequence: CASSYSGYTNIQYF.